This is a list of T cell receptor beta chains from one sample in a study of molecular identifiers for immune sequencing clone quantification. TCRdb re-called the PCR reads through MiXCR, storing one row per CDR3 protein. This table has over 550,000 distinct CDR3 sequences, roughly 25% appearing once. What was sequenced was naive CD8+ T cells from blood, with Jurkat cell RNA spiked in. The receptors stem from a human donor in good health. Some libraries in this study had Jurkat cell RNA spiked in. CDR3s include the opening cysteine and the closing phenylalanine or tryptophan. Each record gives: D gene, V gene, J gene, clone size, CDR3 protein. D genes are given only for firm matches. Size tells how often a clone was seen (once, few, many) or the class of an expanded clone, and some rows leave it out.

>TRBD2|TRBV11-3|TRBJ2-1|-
CAGGLDNEQFF
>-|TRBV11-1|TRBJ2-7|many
CASSLSSGRTYEQYF
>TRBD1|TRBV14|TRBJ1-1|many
CASSPGQFPEAFF
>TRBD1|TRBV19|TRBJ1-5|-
CASRDDRDRNSNQPQHF
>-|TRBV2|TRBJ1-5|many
CAHNQPQHF
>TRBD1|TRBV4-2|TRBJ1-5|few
CASSQVGTGQTQPQHF
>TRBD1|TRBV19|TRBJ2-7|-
CASSLQGAYVQYF
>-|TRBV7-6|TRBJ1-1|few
CASRDLENTEAFF
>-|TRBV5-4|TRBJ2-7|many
CASSSADVPYEQYF
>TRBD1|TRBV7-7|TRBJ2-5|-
CASSKGQGVLETQYF
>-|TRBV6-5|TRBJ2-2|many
CASSYSAAGELFF
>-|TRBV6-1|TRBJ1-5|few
CASSEVLWTGWPQHF
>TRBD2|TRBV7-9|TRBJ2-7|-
CASSLAPETSGGSYEQYF
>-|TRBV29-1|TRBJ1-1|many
CSVEGRGAEAFF
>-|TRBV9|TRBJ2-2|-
CASTWGDGATGEPFF
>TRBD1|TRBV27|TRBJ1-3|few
CASSLNRGYGNTIYF